Presented here are 29 T cell receptor beta chains from one specimen sequenced in a study of T cell responses to AZD1222 COVID-19 vaccine. Sequenced by immunoSEQ multiplex PCR; TCRdb stores in-frame clones only, minus some. The sample shows some 180,000 clones, roughly nine tenths of them seen only once. Sequences were derived from peripheral blood, sampled 28 days after the second AZD1222 dose. Receptor source: an adult who received the AZD1222 COVID-19 vaccine.

The rearrangement links TRBV11-2 to TRBJ2-1; either TRBD1 or TRBD2 may supply D (5 bases each). CDR1 is SGHAT, CDR2 FQNNGV, per germline. Trimming removed 5 bases from V and 7 bases from J, with 21 bases in between. The CDR3 contains 16 residues. CDR3 DNA sequence: TGTGCCAGCAGCCGAAGGCCGCAGGGTGGGGGAAATGAGCAGTTCTTC. Amino acids: CASSRRPQGGGNEQFF.

This chain joins TRBV6-5 and TRBJ1-3; tentative D call: TRBD1 (5 bases). V was pared by 11 bases and J by 2 bases, with 16 bases between. The CDR3 runs 14 residues. Germline CDR1 reads MNHEY; CDR2 reads SVGAGI. The CDR3 bases are TGTGCCGTTCTCGGGTGGGGGGCTGGAAACACCATATATTTT. Translation: CAVLGWGAGNTIYF.

The genes are TRBV29-1 and TRBJ2-3, with TRBD1 as a possible D gene (6 bases). V gave up 3 bases and J gave up 5 bases, with 15 bases separating them. CDR1 is SQVTM, CDR2 ANQGSEA, per germline. The CDR3 length is 14 residues. The CDR3 here is CSVDQGRAEDTQYF. Here the CDR3 DNA reads TGCAGCGTTGACCAGGGGCGGGCAGAAGATACGCAGTATTTT.

The V and J genes are TRBV11-2 and TRBJ1-6, with TRBD1 identical over 8 bases. The germline V gene encodes CDR1 SGHAT and CDR2 FQNNGV. V dropped 4 bases and J dropped 6; count of bases not matched to a gene: 8. This CDR3 spans 16 amino acids. The CDR3 region is CASSYSGTGTNSPLHF. The CDR3 nucleotides are TGTGCCAGCAGCTATTCCGGGACAGGAACTAATTCACCCCTCCACTTT.

The chain recombines TRBV7-9 with TRBJ1-2; D gene unclear. Germline-derived CDR1 and CDR2 are SEHNR and FQNEAQ (reference sequence). Deletions cut 4 bases from V and 1 base from J, with 7 bases between. CDR3 length: 13 residues. The CDR3 spells CASSSDGNYGYTF. The DNA of the CDR3 is TGTGCCAGCAGCTCCGACGGTAACTATGGCTACACCTTC. The whole variable domain, filled in from reference TRBV7-9 and TRBJ1-2, reads DTGVSQNPRHKITKRGQNVTFRCDPISEHNRLYWYRQTLGQGPEFLTYFQNEAQLEKSRLLSDRFSAERPKGSFSTLEIQRTEQGDSAMYLCASSSDGNYGYTFGSGTRLTVV.

The chain couples TRBV18 to TRBJ2-7, with 7 bases matching TRBD1. The CDR3 loop spans 14 amino acids. V trimming: 2 bases; J trimming: 2 bases; junction bases outside the gene matches: 3. In germline, CDR1 is KGHSH, CDR2 LQKENI. CDR3 bases: TGTGCCAGCTCACCAAGCACAGGGGCCTACGAGCAGTACTTC. This translates into CASSPSTGAYEQYF.

A note on this clone: In the same sample, other DNA sequences code for this CDR3. V gene TRBV10-3 combines with J gene TRBJ1-5; 9 bases map to TRBD1. CDR3 size: 13 residues. The J segment lost 4 bases and the V segment lost 6 bases, leaving 1 base of the junction unmatched. Germline assignment: CDR1 ENHRY and CDR2 SYGVKD. The chain's CDR3 is CAISDRGNQPQHF. The CDR3 DNA follows: TGTGCCATCAGCGACAGGGGGAATCAGCCCCAGCATTTT.

The V and J genes are TRBV6-1 and TRBJ2-7, with D tentatively TRBD1 (5 bases). The V gene's germline CDR1 is MNHNS and CDR2 SASEGT. The CDR3 consists of 14 residues. V lost 1 base, J lost 2 bases, and 9 bases lay in between. As DNA, the CDR3 is TGTGCCAGCAGTGAAGGAGTAGGGGCCTACGAGCAGTACTTC. This translates into CASSEGVGAYEQYF.

The chain carries TRBV7-9 and TRBJ2-7; D gene ambiguous. This CDR3 region has 13 residues. Germline CDR1 SEHNR, CDR2 FQNEAQ (reference sequence). Between the trimmed V and J ends, which lost 4 bases and 7 bases, there was a span of 14 bases. CDR3 nucleotides: TGTGCCAGCAGCTCGATGTTGACCACTGAGCAGTACTTC. It yields the protein CASSSMLTTEQYF. Full variable domain (outside the CDR3, taken from reference TRBV7-9 and TRBJ2-7): DTGVSQNPRHKITKRGQNVTFRCDPISEHNRLYWYRQTLGQGPEFLTYFQNEAQLEKSRLLSDRFSAERPKGSFSTLEIQRTEQGDSAMYLCASSSMLTTEQYFGPGTRLTVT.

The chain carries TRBV19 and TRBJ1-5; the D gene is possibly TRBD1 (6 bases). The germline CDR1 and CDR2 sequences are LNHDA and SQIVND (reference sequence). CDR3 length: 14 residues. Trimming pared 5 bases from V and 5 bases from J, leaving 13 bases between. The CDR3 loop is CASSVTGYYQPQHF. The CDR3 coding sequence is TGTGCCAGTAGTGTAACAGGGTATTATCAGCCCCAGCATTTT.

The rearrangement links TRBV29-1 to TRBJ2-7; possible D gene TRBD2, 7 bases. The CDR3 loop spans 15 amino acids. The V and J ends lost 4 bases and 1 base respectively, with 17 bases between them. Per the germline V gene, CDR1 is SQVTM and CDR2 is ANQGSEA. The CDR3 reads CSVAGGRDLSYEQYF. The DNA for the CDR3 is TGCAGCGTTGCGGGGGGCAGGGATCTTTCCTACGAGCAGTACTTC.

This chain links TRBV10-3 with TRBJ2-7, with TRBD2 matching over 7 bases. Germline assignment: CDR1 ENHRY and CDR2 SYGVKD. This CDR3 is built from 16 residues. V dropped 4 bases and J dropped 0; count of bases not matched to a gene: 9. CDR3: CAISGYASGSSYEQYF. The CDR3 region has the DNA TGTGCCATCAGTGGGTATGCTAGCGGTAGCTCCTACGAGCAGTACTTC.

CDR3 sequence (DNA): TGTGCCCTCAGGAGGGGGGCCTACACCTTC. Protein product: CALRRGAYTF. This chain joins TRBV30 and TRBJ1-2, with a tentative D call TRBD1 (6 bases). Trimming removed 8 bases at V and 10 bases at J, with 14 bases between. Germline lookup yields CDR1 GTSNPN and CDR2 SVGIG (reference sequence). The CDR3 covers 10 residues. Using reference TRBV30 and TRBJ1-2 for the parts outside the CDR3, the full variable domain is SQTIHQWPATLVQPVGSPLSLECTVEGTSNPNLYWYRQAAGRGLQLLFYSVGIGQISSEVPQNLSASRPQDRQFILSSKKLLLSDSGFYLCALRRGAYTFGSGTRLTVV.

In this sample, this clone turned up once. CDR3 amino acids: CASSGPEGTPQHF. The CDR3 coding sequence is TGTGCCAGTAGTGGACCCGAGGGGACTCCCCAGCATTTT. The chain couples TRBV19 to TRBJ1-5; D perhaps matches TRBD1 (5 bases). Germline CDR1 LNHDA, CDR2 SQIVND (reference sequence). Trimming shortened V by 5 bases and J by 10 bases, and 15 bases separated the two germline ends. The CDR3 length is 13 residues.

V gene TRBV4-2 combines with J gene TRBJ1-4, with a weak D call TRBD1 (6 bases). This CDR3 has 17 amino acids. Between the trimmed V and J ends, which lost 0 bases and 5 bases, there was a span of 16 bases. The germline V gene has CDR1 LGHNA and CDR2 YNFKEQ. The CDR3 DNA follows: TGTGCCAGCAGCCAAGATGGTCGGGGCGGACAGAATGAAAAACTGTTTTTT. Its protein is CASSQDGRGGQNEKLFF.

V is TRBV19 and J is TRBJ2-1; D unresolved. Germline V CDR1 and CDR2: LNHDA, SQIVND (reference sequence). The CDR3 is 16 amino acids. V lost 0 bases and J lost 0, with 9 bases in between. The CDR3 DNA reads TGTGCCAGTAGTATAGAGCCCTGGGGCTCCTACAATGAGCAGTTCTTC. It is translated as CASSIEPWGSYNEQFF.

The rearrangement joins TRBV18 to TRBJ1-1; D may be TRBD1 (5 bases). The ends were cut back, 3 bases at V and 7 bases at J, with 9 bases in the middle. CDR1 is KGHSH and CDR2 is LQKENI in the germline V gene. The CDR3 consists of 12 residues. The CDR3 bases are TGTGCCAGCTCACCTAGACAGCATGAAGCTTTCTTT. Encoded protein: CASSPRQHEAFF.

The rearrangement uses TRBV7-9 and TRBJ1-1; no clear D. CDR1 and CDR2 (germline): SEHNR, FQNEAQ (reference sequence). V was shortened by 6 bases and J by 1 base, with 6 bases between the two germline ends. CDR3 length: 12 amino acids. The CDR3 nucleotides are TGTGCCAGCAGGGAATCGAACACTGAAGCTTTCTTT. Its translation is CASRESNTEAFF.

The chain combines TRBV30 with TRBJ1-2; D perhaps matches TRBD1 (5 bases). The CDR3 has 13 residues. V was pared by 4 bases and J by 2 bases, with 11 bases between. Germline V lookup: CDR1 GTSNPN, CDR2 SVGIG (reference sequence). CDR3 residues: CAWKGTENYGYTF. DNA for the CDR3: TGTGCCTGGAAAGGGACGGAAAACTATGGCTACACCTTC.

The chain has TRBV24-1 and TRBJ2-1; a weak D match, TRBD1 (6 bases). CDR3 length: 15 residues. Trimming removed 3 bases at V and 4 bases at J, with 12 bases between. Germline loops: CDR1 KGHDR, CDR2 SFDVKD. The CDR3 spells CATSDPSRGYNEQFF. DNA for the CDR3: TGTGCCACCAGTGATCCCTCTAGGGGGTACAATGAGCAGTTCTTC.

The chain has TRBV6-5 and TRBJ2-7; 7 positions agree with TRBD2. The V gene's germline CDR1 is MNHEY and CDR2 SVGAGI. The CDR3 has 14 residues. V lost 6 bases and J lost 0; bases outside the gene matches: 5. The CDR3 bases are TGTGCCAGCAGATTAGCGGGTACCTCCTACGAGCAGTACTTC. Translating it yields CASRLAGTSYEQYF.

In DNA, the CDR3 is TGTGCCAGCAGTTTATCCCGACCGGACAGCTACAATGAGCAGTTCTTC. Protein: CASSLSRPDSYNEQFF. The chain uses TRBV27 and TRBJ2-1; maybe TRBD1 (6 bases). From germline, CDR1 is MNHEY and CDR2 SMNVEV (reference sequence). V was pared by 0 bases and J by 3 bases, with 12 bases between. There are 16 residues in the CDR3.

This rearrangement joins TRBV7-2 to TRBJ2-3, with 7 bases that match TRBD1. With 1 base clipped from V and 3 bases from J, the junction kept 13 bases outside the gene matches. CDR1 SGHTA and CDR2 FQGNSA come from the germline V gene. This CDR3 comprises 18 residues. In DNA, the CDR3 is TGTGCCAGCAGCTTAGACTCGCGAGCAGGGGGATTGACAGATACGCAGTATTTT. Amino acids: CASSLDSRAGGLTDTQYF.

A note on this clone: Other DNA sequences in the same sample also yield this CDR3. This chain links TRBV25-1 with TRBJ2-5, with unresolved D. Germline CDR1 reads MGHDK; CDR2 reads SYGVNS. This CDR3 comprises 10 residues. Trimming left V 7 bases short and J 5 bases short, with 5 bases between. CDR3 DNA sequence: TGTGCCAGCATTGGGGAGACCCAGTACTTC. Translating gives CASIGETQYF.

The chain employs TRBV7-9 and TRBJ2-4; TRBD1 is a possible D gene (6 bases). The CDR3 covers 17 residues. Per germline, CDR1 SEHNR and CDR2 FQNEAQ (reference sequence). V was clipped by 1 base and J by 2 bases, with 15 bases between them. CDR3 sequence: CASSLGQGNPSKNIQYF. Here the CDR3 DNA reads TGTGCCAGCAGCTTAGGTCAGGGGAATCCTTCCAAAAACATTCAGTACTTC.

This chain uses TRBV2 with TRBJ1-1; D uncertain. The CDR3 is 13 residues long. Germline loops: CDR1 SNHLY, CDR2 FYNNEI. V lost 3 bases and J lost 11, with 16 bases in between. The DNA of the CDR3 is TGTGCCAGCAGTGACTCTCGGGTCAGTTACGCTTTCTTT. This gives the protein CASSDSRVSYAFF. The whole variable domain, remainder taken from reference TRBV2 and TRBJ1-1, is EPEVTQTPSHQVTQMGQEVILRCVPISNHLYFYWYRQILGQKVEFLVSFYNNEISEKSEIFDDQFSVERPDGSNFTLKIRSTKLEDSAMYFCASSDSRVSYAFFGQGTRLTVV.

The chain combines TRBV2 with TRBJ1-5; D remains unclear. The CDR3 is 14 residues long. CDR1 is SNHLY, CDR2 FYNNEI, per germline. V was clipped by 5 bases and J by 5 bases, with 13 bases between them. CDR3 bases: TGTGCCAGCAGTCCGCTACGGGATTATCAGCCCCAGCATTTT. It is translated as CASSPLRDYQPQHF.

V gene TRBV5-6 combines with J gene TRBJ2-2; D possibly corresponds to TRBD2 (6 bases). This CDR3 contains 16 residues. Germline values: CDR1 SGHDT, CDR2 YYEEEE. V was clipped by 4 bases and J by 4 bases, with 17 bases between them. Here the CDR3 DNA reads TGTGCCAGCAGCATCCTAGCGAGGGGAGTCACCGGGGAGCTGTTTTTT. This codes for CASSILARGVTGELFF. The whole variable domain, filled in from reference TRBV5-6 and TRBJ2-2, reads DAGVTQSPTHLIKTRGQQVTLRCSPKSGHDTVSWYQQALGQGPQFIFQYYEEEERQRGNFPDRFSGHQFPNYSSELNVNALLLGDSALYLCASSILARGVTGELFFGEGSRLTVL.

The table lists this clone with a few counts. This chain uses TRBV5-4 with TRBJ2-7, with 9 bases that match TRBD2. The germline V gene has CDR1 SGHNT and CDR2 YYREEE (reference sequence). The CDR3 is made up of 14 amino acids. The J segment lost 3 bases and the V segment lost 2 bases, leaving 3 bases of the junction unmatched. The CDR3 nucleotides are TGTGCCAGCAGCTTAGCTAGCGGGGTCTACGAGCAGTACTTC. This sequence encodes CASSLASGVYEQYF.